The 16 T cell receptor beta chains given below trace back to one sample, sequenced in a study of graft-versus-host responses after intestinal transplantation. These receptors have no known antigen. Sequencing used immunoSEQ multiplex PCR; TCRdb keeps in-frame clones, though not all of them. Of about 26,000 clones listed, around 80% were seen once; the top ten hold 0.65% to 0.9%. Source: unstimulated CD4+ T cells sorted from spleen or lymph node cells, taken before intestinal transplant. The receptors were gathered from a human donor who received an intestinal transplant.

The chain combines TRBV6-6 with TRBJ1-6; D is unclear. Trimming removed 7 bases at V and 7 bases at J, with 8 bases between. Germline V gene data show CDR1 as MNHNY and CDR2 as SVGAGI (reference sequence). CDR3 length: 12 amino acids. CDR3 DNA sequence: TGTGCCAGCAAACGGAGAAATTCACCCCTCCACTTT. It translates to CASKRRNSPLHF.

The chain joins TRBV19 to TRBJ2-3, with 11 bases identical to TRBD1. From germline, CDR1 is LNHDA and CDR2 SQIVND (reference sequence). The CDR3 is 15 amino acids. Trimming removed 4 bases from V and 4 bases from J; junction bases left unmatched: 4. The CDR3 loop is CASSTPGQGADTQYF. In DNA form, the CDR3 reads TGTGCCAGTAGTACCCCGGGACAGGGGGCAGATACGCAGTATTTT.

The V call is TRBV11-3, the J call TRBJ1-1; a weak D match, TRBD1 (5 bases). CDR1 and CDR2 from the germline V gene are SGHNT and YENEEA. V was trimmed by 1 base and J by 7 bases, leaving 10 bases between them. The CDR3 is 13 residues long. CDR3 DNA: TGTGCCAGCAGCTTAGCTAGGGGCGGTGAAGCTTTCTTT. Amino acid sequence: CASSLARGGEAFF. The complete variable domain, with remaining parts taken from reference TRBV11-3 and TRBJ1-1, reads EAGVVQSPRYKIIEKKQPVAFWCNPISGHNTLYWYLQNLGQGPELLIRYENEEAVDDSQLPKDRFSAERLKGVDSTLKIQPAELGDSAVYLCASSLARGGEAFFGQGTRLTVV.

V gene TRBV7-8 combines with J gene TRBJ1-2; possible D gene TRBD1, 6 bases. Per germline, CDR1 SGHVS and CDR2 FQNEAQ. The CDR3 covers 15 residues. V was cut by 5 bases and J by 0 bases, with 13 bases left in between. This CDR3 reads CASSLQGLPNYGYTF. Here the CDR3 DNA reads TGTGCCAGCAGCCTACAGGGCCTACCTAACTATGGCTACACCTTC.

J is TRBJ1-2 and V is TRBV9; D might be TRBD1 (5 bases). Trimming cost V 2 bases and J 4 bases, with 15 bases left between them. The germline gives CDR1 SGDLS, CDR2 YYNGEE. The CDR3 length is 15 residues. The CDR3: CASSVDSDPFYGYTF. CDR3 in DNA: TGTGCCAGCAGCGTTGACAGCGATCCCTTCTATGGCTACACCTTC.

The gene calls are TRBV7-2 and TRBJ2-7; TRBD2 aligns across 10 bases. The CDR3 has 19 amino acids. V lost 5 bases to trimming and J lost 2 bases; unmatched junction nucleotides: 18. CDR1 is SGHTA, CDR2 FQGNSA, per germline. The CDR3 sequence: CASSPTPPPLAGVTYEQYF. CDR3 in DNA: TGTGCCAGCAGCCCTACACCACCACCGCTAGCGGGAGTTACCTACGAGCAGTACTTC.

The chain links TRBV20-1 to TRBJ1-4; D not certain. The CDR3 is 11 amino acids. Trimming removed 3 bases from V and 8 bases from J, with 7 bases in between. Germline loops: CDR1 DFQATT, CDR2 SNEGSKA (reference sequence). CDR3 region: CSARDGEKLFF. As DNA, the CDR3 is TGCAGTGCTAGGGACGGGGAAAAACTGTTTTTT.

The V gene is TRBV27, the J gene TRBJ2-7; no clear D. CDR3 size: 15 residues. With 5 bases removed from V and 0 bases from J, the gap between germline ends came to 14 bases. Germline assignment: CDR1 MNHEY and CDR2 SMNVEV (reference sequence). CDR3 sequence (DNA): TGTGCCAGCAGTCCCACAGTGTTTGACTCCTACGAGCAGTACTTC. Translating gives CASSPTVFDSYEQYF.

The rearrangement uses TRBV7-2 and TRBJ2-1, with D perhaps TRBD1 (6 bases). Trimming left V 6 bases short and J 2 bases short, with 17 bases between. There are 16 residues in the CDR3. Germline V gives CDR1 SGHTA, CDR2 FQGNSA. As DNA, the CDR3 is TGTGCCAGCAGAATGTACCTCGGGACACCCTACAATGAGCAGTTCTTC. It codes for CASRMYLGTPYNEQFF. Complete variable domain (other parts from reference TRBV7-2 and TRBJ2-1): GAGVSQSPSNKVTEKGKDVELRCDPISGHTALYWYRQSLGQGLEFLIYFQGNSAPDKSGLPSDRFSAERTGGSVSTLTIQRTQQEDSAVYLCASRMYLGTPYNEQFFGPGTRLTVL.

The count of this clone is one. The chain has TRBV21-1 and TRBJ2-5; the table's D call, TRBD1, was not checked against the DNA. TRBV21-1 represents a pseudogene. The CDR3 covers 15 residues. CDR3 sequence (DNA): TGTGCCAGCAGCAAAGGACAGGGGTCGGGAGAGACCCAGTACTTC. Its translation: CASSKGQGSGETQYF.

The CDR3 DNA reads as TGTGCCAGCAGCTTGACTAGAGCGGGGGGGCAAGAGACCCAGTACTTC. Translating it yields CASSLTRAGGQETQYF. The V call is TRBV5-6, the J call TRBJ2-5, with 10 bases lining up with TRBD2. The CDR3 has 16 amino acids. Germline CDR1 and CDR2: SGHDT and YYEEEE. V was clipped by 1 base and J by 2 bases; unmatched bases: 5.

The chain is built from TRBV5-1 and TRBJ1-2; D gene uncertain. The germline gives CDR1 SGHRS, CDR2 YFSETQ. The CDR3 runs to 16 residues. V was cut by 0 bases and J by 0 bases, with 12 bases left in between. Written as DNA, the CDR3 is TGCGCCAGCAGCTTGGGCCCCCAGAGCTCTAACTATGGCTACACCTTC. This encodes CASSLGPQSSNYGYTF.

A few counts support this clone. V usage is TRBV7-2 and J usage is TRBJ2-7; D uncertain. Germline CDR1 is SGHTA and CDR2 is FQGNSA. The CDR3 covers 13 residues. Trimming removed 5 bases from V and 2 bases from J, with 10 bases in between. The chain's CDR3 is CASSPLAPYEQYF. CDR3 in DNA: TGTGCCAGCAGCCCTCTCGCCCCCTACGAGCAGTACTTC.

The count of this clone is one. The gene calls are TRBV27 and TRBJ2-7, with 9 bases matching TRBD2. The V segment lost 6 bases and the J segment 3 bases; nucleotides outside the gene matches: 9. Germline assignment: CDR1 MNHEY and CDR2 SMNVEV (reference sequence). There are 15 residues in the CDR3. The CDR3 region has the DNA TGTGCCAGCAGCAACCAGACTAGCGGCTTCTACGAGCAGTACTTC. This translates into CASSNQTSGFYEQYF.

The genes are TRBV5-1 and TRBJ2-3, with unresolved D. The V gene's germline CDR1 is SGHRS and CDR2 YFSETQ. The CDR3 extends over 13 amino acids. Trimming cost V 0 bases and J 4 bases, with 6 bases left between them. The CDR3 DNA reads TGCGCCAGCAGCTTGGAGTGGCCAGATACGCAGTATTTT. This encodes CASSLEWPDTQYF.

The chain recombines TRBV19 with TRBJ2-3, with D maybe TRBD2 (6 bases). V lost 9 bases, J lost 4 bases, and 8 bases lay in between. Germline-derived CDR1 and CDR2 are LNHDA and SQIVND (reference sequence). The CDR3 is made up of 11 amino acids. Here the CDR3 reads CASRLADTQYF. DNA of the CDR3: TGTGCCAGCAGACTAGCAGATACGCAGTATTTT.